This T cell receptor beta chain was profiled in a study of OX40 agonist ivuxolimab in advanced cancers. CDR3 length equals 15 residues. Trimming removed 6 bases at V and 0 bases at J, with 15 bases between. In germline, CDR1 is MDHEN, CDR2 SYDVKM. Sequencing used immunoSEQ multiplex PCR; TCRdb keeps in-frame clones, though not all of them. The sample includes some 60,000 clones, about 90% seen only once; the top ten take 13% to 15%. The rearrangement uses TRBV28 and TRBJ2-7, with D perhaps TRBD1 or TRBD2 (5 bases each). Sample: CD4+ or CD8+ T cells sorted from blood, taken in a trial of the OX40 agonist ivuxolimab. The sequence was collected from an adult with an advanced solid tumor such as melanoma, head and neck, liver or kidney cancer. Written as DNA, the CDR3 is TGTGCCAGCAGATGGGGACGGATGTCCTCCTACGAGCAGTACTTC. This translates into CASRWGRMSSYEQYF.